This T cell receptor (beta chain) was recorded in a study of tissue T cells after allogeneic stem cell transplantation. Study-wide results and limits: In patients and mice, blood and spleen missed much of tissue repertoire.

This clone occurred a few times. Its antigen remains unidentified. Gene names and germline refer to mouse. The read finishes 1 residue shy of the CDR3 end, and the germline J gene is used to complete it. V shed 0 bases and J 3 bases; nucleotides not matched to a gene: 2. This CDR3 contains 14 residues. CDR1 NNHNN and CDR2 SYGAGS come from the germline V gene (reference sequence). Libraries were prepared by immunoSEQ multiplex PCR; TCRdb keeps only in-frame clonotypes and omits some of them. The data contain approximately 45,000 clones, 65% to 85% of them singletons. V and J are TRBV13-2 and TRBJ2-7, with 8 positions matching TRBD2. This receptor was obtained from a pool of C57BL/6 mice in good health. The sequencing input was sorted cells pooled from one or two spleens. Here the CDR3 reads CASGDAGGRYEQYF. CDR3 bases read: TGTGCCAGCGGTGATGCGGGGGGGCGCTATGAACAGTAC.